This TCR beta chain was identified during a study of identical twins. General study points: Abundant cord blood beta clonotypes carried fewer insertions; memory repertoires showed none. Conclusions leaned on cross-sectional statistical analysis and did not track the same donors over time.

On this clonotype: Its antigen is unknown.

TCRdb reprocessed the 5' RACE reads via MiXCR and lists one record per CDR3 protein. Among around 500,000 distinct CDR3 sequences listed, around 14% were seen once. V lost 10 bases and J lost 1, with 11 bases in between. Germline V gives CDR1 MNHEY, CDR2 SVGEGT. The CDR3 runs 12 residues. These records were also assigned to another study, of yellow fever vaccine responses in identical twins.

The chain carries TRBV6-2 or TRBV6-3 and TRBJ2-7; perhaps TRBD1 as D (6 bases). The sequenced sample was CD4+ T cells sorted from blood. This TCR came from a woman under 30 in good health. The CDR3 sequence: CANHRDSYEQYF. The CDR3 coding sequence is TGTGCCAACCACAGGGATTCCTACGAGCAGTACTTC.